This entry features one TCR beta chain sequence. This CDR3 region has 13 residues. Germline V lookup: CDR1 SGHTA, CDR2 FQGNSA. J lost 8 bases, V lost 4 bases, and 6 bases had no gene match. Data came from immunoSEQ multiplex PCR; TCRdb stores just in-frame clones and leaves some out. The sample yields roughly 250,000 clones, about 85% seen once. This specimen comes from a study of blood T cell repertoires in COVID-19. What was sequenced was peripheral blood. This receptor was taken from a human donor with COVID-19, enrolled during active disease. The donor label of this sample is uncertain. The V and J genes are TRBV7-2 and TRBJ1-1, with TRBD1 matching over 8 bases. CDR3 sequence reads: CASSWTGTGEAFF. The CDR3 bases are TGTGCCAGCAGCTGGACAGGGACCGGGGAAGCTTTCTTT. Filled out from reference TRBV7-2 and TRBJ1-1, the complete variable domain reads GAGVSQSPSNKVTEKGKDVELRCDPISGHTALYWYRQSLGQGLEFLIYFQGNSAPDKSGLPSDRFSAERTGGSVSTLTIQRTQQEDSAVYLCASSWTGTGEAFFGQGTRLTVV.